This TCR beta chain derives from a study of T cell changes during pregnancy in multiple sclerosis. Germline loops: CDR1 SGHRS, CDR2 YFSETQ. V gave up 3 bases and J gave up 4 bases; unmatched junction bases: 11. The CDR3 spans 16 residues. Clones were sequenced by immunoSEQ multiplex PCR, and TCRdb holds only the in-frame ones, with some missing. The sample carries 50,000 to 75,000 clones, over 85% recorded once. The sequence came from a female donor in good health, enrolled as a control in a pregnancy study. The chain recombines TRBV5-1 with TRBJ1-1; TRBD1 agrees at 8 bases. The source was peripheral blood, collected in the first trimester of pregnancy. The CDR3 sequence: CASSWGMTGVATEAFF. Written as DNA, the CDR3 is TGCGCCAGCAGCTGGGGAATGACAGGGGTGGCCACTGAAGCTTTCTTT. Variable domain in full (rest from reference TRBV5-1 and TRBJ1-1): KAGVTQTPRYLIKTRGQQVTLSCSPISGHRSVSWYQQTPGQGLQFLFEYFSETQRNKGNFPGRFSGRQFSNSRSEMNVSTLELGDSALYLCASSWGMTGVATEAFFGQGTRLTVV.